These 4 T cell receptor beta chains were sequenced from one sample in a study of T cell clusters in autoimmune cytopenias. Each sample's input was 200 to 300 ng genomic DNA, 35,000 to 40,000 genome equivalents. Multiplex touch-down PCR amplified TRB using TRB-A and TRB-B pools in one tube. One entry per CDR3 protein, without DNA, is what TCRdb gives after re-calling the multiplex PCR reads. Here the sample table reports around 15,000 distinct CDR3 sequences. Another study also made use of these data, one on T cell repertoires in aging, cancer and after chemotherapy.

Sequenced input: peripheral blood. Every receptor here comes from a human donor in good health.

This CDR3 reads CASSPLGTAGELFF. The rearrangement joins TRBV18 to TRBJ2-2; TCRdb picks TRBD1, but there is no DNA to check that call. From germline, CDR1 is KGHSH and CDR2 LQKENI. This CDR3 spans 14 amino acids.

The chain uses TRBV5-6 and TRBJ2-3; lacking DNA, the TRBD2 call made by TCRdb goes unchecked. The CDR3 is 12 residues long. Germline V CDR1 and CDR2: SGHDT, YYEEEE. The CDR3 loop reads CASGLSGDTQYF.

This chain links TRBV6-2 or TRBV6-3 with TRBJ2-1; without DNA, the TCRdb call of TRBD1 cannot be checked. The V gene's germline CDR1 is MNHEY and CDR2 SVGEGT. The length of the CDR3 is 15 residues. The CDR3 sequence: CASSQGQGSYNEQFF.

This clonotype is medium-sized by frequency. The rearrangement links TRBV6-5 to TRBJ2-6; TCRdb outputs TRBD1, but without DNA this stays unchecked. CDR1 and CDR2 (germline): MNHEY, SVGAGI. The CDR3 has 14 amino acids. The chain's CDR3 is CASSYSVEGHVLTF.